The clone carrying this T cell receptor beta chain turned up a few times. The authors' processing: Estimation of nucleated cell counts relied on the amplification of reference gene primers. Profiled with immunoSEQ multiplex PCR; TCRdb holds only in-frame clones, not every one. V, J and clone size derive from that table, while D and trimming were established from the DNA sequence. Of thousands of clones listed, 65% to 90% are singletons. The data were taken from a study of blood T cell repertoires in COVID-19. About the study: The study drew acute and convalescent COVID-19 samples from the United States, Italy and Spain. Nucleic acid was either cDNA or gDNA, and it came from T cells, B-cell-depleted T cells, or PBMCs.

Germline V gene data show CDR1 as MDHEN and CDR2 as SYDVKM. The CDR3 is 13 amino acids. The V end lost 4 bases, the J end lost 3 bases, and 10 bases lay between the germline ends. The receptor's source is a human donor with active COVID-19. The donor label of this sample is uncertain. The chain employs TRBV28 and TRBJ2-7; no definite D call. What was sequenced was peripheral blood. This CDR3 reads CASSSVLVYEQYF. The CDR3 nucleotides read TGTGCCAGCAGTTCCGTATTAGTCTACGAGCAGTACTTC.